The sequence of this TCR beta chain was determined in a study of tumor-infiltrating lymphocytes in primary liver carcinoma. Study summary: Tumors, staged T1-T3 N0M0, spanned roughly 4.2 to 11 cm. General study points: Only about 7.5-24% of top clones were detected in each of the five tumor regions.

The template, 500 ng total RNA, yielded TCR beta cDNA made with a constant-region primer. Libraries for TCR beta were built through three nested multiplex PCR rounds, which together made up a slightly modified ARM-PCR procedure. Each of the first two PCR rounds ran approximately 10 cycles with TRBV1-TRBV30 forward and C-beta reverse primers. Using its own MiXCR run on the multiplex PCR reads, TCRdb lists one record per CDR3 protein. The sample has fewer than 150,000 distinct CDR3 sequences, 55% to 65% seen once. Note on this clonotype: What it binds is unknown. A much larger clone differs by one base, so this may be a read error.

Trimming cost V 4 bases and J 6 bases, with 15 bases left between them. The CDR3 loop spans 14 amino acids. Germline lookup yields CDR1 ENHRY and CDR2 SYGVKD. Unsorted bulk tissue (about 19-33 mg) underwent RNA and DNA co-extraction. Patients' primary liver carcinoma was surgically resected. The sequencing input was liver tumor tissue from sampling region 1. The sample's subset: tumor region T1, superior pole. J is TRBJ1-2 and V is TRBV10-3, with a tentative D call TRBD1 (6 bases). The TCR was taken from a woman aged 55-69 years with primary liver carcinoma and hepatitis B virus infection. Here the CDR3 reads CAISGSWGADGYTF. CDR3 sequence (DNA): TGTGCCATCAGTGGGTCGTGGGGGGCGGATGGCTACACCTTC.